The 11 T cell receptor beta chains below were found in one sample sequenced in a study of blood T cell repertoires in COVID-19. Assay used: immunoSEQ multiplex PCR; TCRdb lists only in-frame clones, some missing. Of a few hundred thousand clones in the sample, roughly nine tenths were seen once. Specimen: peripheral blood. Source of these receptors: a man between 60 and 70 years old with acute or convalescent COVID-19.

The chain is built from TRBV4-3 and TRBJ1-1; perhaps TRBD1 as D (5 bases). V dropped 2 bases and J dropped 9 bases, with 13 bases sitting between them. The CDR3 covers 13 residues. Germline V gene data show CDR1 as LGHNA and CDR2 as YSLEER. The CDR3 protein is CASSQKRGLKAFF. The CDR3 DNA follows: TGCGCCAGCAGCCAAAAAAGGGGCCTCAAAGCTTTCTTT.

The chain is built from TRBV7-2 and TRBJ1-4; 11 nucleotides match TRBD1. Germline V gene data show CDR1 as SGHTA and CDR2 as FQGNSA. J lost 7 bases, V lost 5 bases, and 6 bases had no gene match. The CDR3 totals 15 residues. The CDR3 nucleotides are TGTGCCAGCAGCCTGAGGACAGGGGGCGTTGAAAAACTGTTTTTT. Its translation is CASSLRTGGVEKLFF.

This clone was seen a single time. The rearrangement joins TRBV9 to TRBJ1-1; D not certain. The V end lost 0 bases, the J end lost 1 base, and 13 bases lay between the germline ends. The CDR3 spans 16 residues. CDR1 is SGDLS and CDR2 is YYNGEE in the germline V gene. The CDR3 DNA reads TGTGCCAGCAGCGTAGCTACGGGAGGGAAGAACACTGAAGCTTTCTTT. Encoded protein: CASSVATGGKNTEAFF.

The DNA for the CDR3 is TGTGCCAGCAGCCGATTAAGGAAAAGCGGGAGGGCCTTAAACGGGGAGCTGTTTTTT. Its protein product is CASSRLRKSGRALNGELFF. The chain uses TRBV3-1 (or the pseudogene TRBV3-2) and TRBJ2-2; 10 nucleotides agree with TRBD2. From germline, CDR1 is LGHDT and CDR2 YNNKEL (reference sequence). The CDR3 is made up of 19 amino acids. With 4 bases clipped from V and 7 bases from J, the junction kept 18 bases outside the gene matches.

The gene calls are TRBV5-1 and TRBJ2-3; 9 bases are shared with TRBD2. Trimming took 4 bases from V and 3 from J; bases not matched to a gene: 6. CDR1 is SGHRS, CDR2 YFSETQ, per germline. CDR3 length equals 15 residues. In nucleotides, the CDR3 is TGCGCCAGCAGCCCCCGACTAGCGGAAACAGATACGCAGTATTTT. This encodes CASSPRLAETDTQYF.

The chain has TRBV24-1 and TRBJ2-5, with D perhaps TRBD1 (6 bases). Germline V gene sequence: CDR1 KGHDR, CDR2 SFDVKD. Trimming took off 0 bases at V and 4 bases at J, with 11 bases between the two ends. This CDR3 is 15 amino acids long. The DNA for the CDR3 is TGTGCCACCAGTGATTTGACCAGGGGCGCAGAGACCCAGTACTTC. Its protein product is CATSDLTRGAETQYF.

The chain links TRBV27 to TRBJ1-2, with a possible D match to TRBD1 (6 bases). The V gene lost 6 bases and the J gene lost 3 bases, with 23 bases spanning the gap. The CDR3 extends over 17 amino acids. CDR1 and CDR2 from the germline V gene are MNHEY and SMNVEV (reference sequence). CDR3 coding DNA: TGTGCCAGCAGACGGCCCCAAATGACAGGAACTCACTATGGCTACACCTTC. This translates into CASRRPQMTGTHYGYTF.

The gene calls are TRBV5-1 and TRBJ1-6; D possibly corresponds to TRBD1 (5 bases). Trimming left V 2 bases short and J 9 bases short, with 12 bases between. This CDR3 has 14 residues. Germline CDR1 SGHRS, CDR2 YFSETQ. CDR3 amino acids: CASSFDSQGSPLHF. Here the CDR3 DNA reads TGCGCCAGCAGCTTCGACTCTCAGGGTTCACCCCTCCACTTT.

In its sample, this clone was seen once. The chain links TRBV18 to TRBJ2-3; D is unresolved. CDR3 size: 13 residues. Trimming cost V 3 bases and J 0 bases, with 4 bases left between them. Germline CDR1 KGHSH, CDR2 LQKENI. The CDR3 DNA reads TGTGCCAGCTCACCCCAGAGCACAGATACGCAGTATTTT. As protein: CASSPQSTDTQYF.

CDR3 bases: TGTGCCAGAACAGGGGGCGGTGAAGCTTTCTTT. It yields the protein CARTGGGEAFF. V usage is TRBV30 and J usage is TRBJ1-1; 9 positions match TRBD1. Trimming removed 8 bases from V and 7 bases from J; junction bases left unmatched: 5. Per the germline V gene, CDR1 is GTSNPN and CDR2 is SVGIG (reference sequence). This CDR3 region has 11 residues.

V usage is TRBV5-5 and J usage is TRBJ2-2; possible D gene TRBD2, 6 bases. This CDR3 has 13 residues. Germline V CDR1 and CDR2: SGHKS, YYEKEE (reference sequence). V shed 3 bases and J shed 7 bases, with 10 bases lying between them. CDR3 in DNA: TGTGCCAGCAGCTCCGGAGGGCACGGGGAGCTGTTTTTT. It specifies CASSSGGHGELFF.